The 26 T cell receptor beta chains in this list originate from one sample, sequenced in a study of T-cell memory formation after mild COVID-19. TCRdb called the 5' RACE reads again in MiXCR, with one record for every CDR3 protein. The repertoire holds about 310,000 distinct CDR3 sequences, with roughly a fifth as singletons. Specimen: PBMCs or a T cell subset sorted from them (not recorded which). These receptors were obtained from a young man who had mild COVID-19 (a few samples of this study predate the infection). Cell type and time point are not known.

The genes are TRBV6-5 and TRBJ2-1, with D perhaps being TRBD1 or TRBD2 (5 bases each). Trimming cost V 8 bases and J 2 bases, with 13 bases left between them. Germline V gives CDR1 MNHEY, CDR2 SVGAGI. CDR3 length: 14 residues. The DNA for the CDR3 is TGTGCCAGCCGGACTGGGGGAACCTACAATGAGCAGTTCTTC. It codes for CASRTGGTYNEQFF.

The chain uses TRBV5-1 and TRBJ1-2; D not certain. The CDR3 consists of 13 residues. CDR1 is SGHRS, CDR2 YFSETQ, per germline. V lost 5 bases and J 3 bases, leaving 11 bases between the germline ends. Here the CDR3 reads CASRAAADYGYTF. For the CDR3, the DNA is TGCGCCAGCAGGGCCGCAGCTGACTATGGCTACACCTTC.

This clonotype was picked up a small number of times. The V gene is TRBV4-1, the J gene TRBJ1-1; D gene uncertain. Trimming removed 1 base at V and 3 bases at J, with 3 bases between. The CDR3 runs to 12 residues. Per germline, CDR1 MGHRA and CDR2 YSYEKL. CDR3 DNA sequence: TGCGCCAGCAGCCAAGGGTACACTGAAGCTTTCTTT. Residues: CASSQGYTEAFF.

This clonotype showed up just a few times. The chain joins TRBV5-1 to TRBJ2-1; 15 bases are a match to TRBD2. Germline V gene data show CDR1 as SGHRS and CDR2 as YFSETQ. V was clipped by 2 bases and J by 8 bases; unmatched bases: 2. This CDR3 is 15 amino acids long. The CDR3 reads CASSLGTSGGHEQFF. Here the CDR3 DNA reads TGCGCCAGCAGCTTAGGGACTAGCGGGGGGCATGAGCAGTTCTTC.

There are a few counts of this clonotype. This chain uses TRBV7-3 with TRBJ2-5; D is possibly TRBD2 (5 bases). The germline V and J ends were trimmed by 5 bases and 7 bases, with 14 bases remaining between them. Germline V lookup: CDR1 SGHTA, CDR2 FQGTGA. The CDR3 is 13 amino acids. The DNA of the CDR3 is TGTGCCAGCAGCCCCGGGGAGAGCGGGACCCAGTACTTC. It translates to CASSPGESGTQYF.

A few counts support this clonotype. The CDR3 reads CASSPDGSSYEQYF. CDR3 coding DNA: TGTGCCAGCAGTCCGGACGGGAGCTCCTACGAGCAGTACTTC. V gene TRBV12-3 or TRBV12-4 combines with J gene TRBJ2-7; TRBD2 is a possible D gene (6 bases). V was shortened by 5 bases and J by 0 bases, with 11 bases between the two germline ends. This CDR3 comprises 14 residues.

This clonotype showed up many times. V and J are TRBV7-2 and TRBJ2-2; 9 bases are shared with TRBD2. This CDR3 comprises 17 residues. The germline gives CDR1 SGHTA, CDR2 FQGNSA. Losses at the gene ends were 6 bases for V and 4 bases for J; bases not matched to a gene: 12. This CDR3 is CASRRGGRDAGTGELFF. CDR3 in DNA: TGTGCCAGCAGGCGGGGGGGCAGGGACGCCGGCACCGGGGAGCTGTTTTTT.

The table lists this clonotype with a few counts. The chain employs TRBV6-2 or TRBV6-3 and TRBJ1-2, with TRBD1 matching 7 bases. V shed 2 bases, J shed 4 bases, and the junction held 10 bases outside the gene matches. Germline CDR1 MNHEY, CDR2 SVGEGT. The CDR3 sequence is 16 residues long. CDR3 nucleotide sequence: TGTGCCAGCAGTTACCTCCGACAGGGATTGGGCTATGGCTACACCTTC. Encoded protein: CASSYLRQGLGYGYTF.

This clonotype was counted between two and nine times. The J gene is TRBJ2-5, the V gene TRBV7-6; TRBD2 matches at 9 bases. J lost 5 bases, V lost 5 bases, and 9 bases had no gene match. The CDR3 has 15 residues. The germline V gene has CDR1 SGHVS and CDR2 FNYEAQ. CDR3 nucleotide sequence: TGTGCCAGCAGCATTAGCGGGGGAGGTCGGGAGACCCAGTACTTC. Translated: CASSISGGGRETQYF.

V gene TRBV4-1 combines with J gene TRBJ1-3; TRBD1 is a possible D gene (6 bases). Trimming removed 6 bases at V and 0 bases at J, with 12 bases between. This CDR3 is built from 15 residues. Germline CDR1 is MGHRA and CDR2 is YSYEKL. The CDR3 loop is CASSAEQGSGNTIYF. In nucleotides, the CDR3 is TGCGCCAGCAGTGCTGAACAGGGCTCTGGAAACACCATATATTTT.

The CDR3 region is CASSYGGGGETQYF. CDR3 sequence (DNA): TGTGCCAGCAGTTACGGGGGGGGCGGGGAGACCCAGTACTTC. The gene calls are TRBV6-5 and TRBJ2-5, with a weak D call TRBD2 (7 bases). The CDR3 length is 14 residues. The V end lost 2 bases, the J end lost 5 bases, and 12 bases lay between the germline ends. From germline, CDR1 is MNHEY and CDR2 SVGAGI.

This clonotype occurred many times. The chain carries TRBV5-6 and TRBJ2-7, with 7 nucleotides matching TRBD2. The CDR3 length is 16 residues. CDR1 and CDR2 (germline): SGHDT, YYEEEE. V shed 3 bases, J shed 0 bases, and the junction held 9 bases outside the gene matches. CDR3 nucleotides: TGTGCCAGCAGCTCCCCTAAAGCGGGGAGCTCCTACGAGCAGTACGTC. This sequence encodes CASSSPKAGSSYEQYV.

This clonotype was recorded a few times. This sequence joins TRBV5-1 and TRBJ2-3; D possibly uses TRBD1 or TRBD2 (5 bases each). Germline assignment: CDR1 SGHRS and CDR2 YFSETQ. This CDR3 region has 14 residues. Trimming took off 0 bases at V and 6 bases at J, with 11 bases between the two ends. DNA for the CDR3: TGCGCCAGCAGCTTGGAGAGGGGTCCGGATACGCAGTATTTT. Residues: CASSLERGPDTQYF.

The chain combines TRBV5-4 with TRBJ1-1, with TRBD1 matching over 9 bases. The ends lost 3 bases at V and 1 base at J; junction bases unmatched: 1. CDR3 length: 14 amino acids. Germline CDR1 is SGHNT and CDR2 is YYREEE (reference sequence). The CDR3 loop reads CASSWDRANTEAFF. CDR3 nucleotide sequence: TGTGCCAGCAGCTGGGACAGGGCGAACACTGAAGCTTTCTTT.

In its sample, this clonotype was seen a few times. The rearrangement links TRBV18 to TRBJ2-5; D ambiguous. This CDR3 region has 12 residues. V dropped 3 bases and J dropped 5 bases, with 7 bases sitting between them. Looked up from germline, CDR1 is KGHSH and CDR2 is LQKENI. CDR3 DNA: TGTGCCAGCTCACCTGACTTGGAGACCCAGTACTTC. This gives the protein CASSPDLETQYF.

The V gene is TRBV7-8, the J gene TRBJ2-3; 8 bases are shared with TRBD2. Germline V CDR1 and CDR2: SGHVS, FQNEAQ. J was trimmed by 5 bases and V by 6 bases; bases with no gene match: 13. This CDR3 comprises 16 residues. Here the CDR3 DNA reads TGTGCCAGCAGGCTCGGTCGGGGGCGGGGGGAAGATACGCAGTATTTT. It is translated as CASRLGRGRGEDTQYF.

In its sample, this clonotype was seen a few times. The CDR3 sequence: CASSQAGLQETQYF. The CDR3 nucleotides read TGTGCCAGCAGTCAAGCCGGCTTACAAGAGACCCAGTACTTC. V usage is TRBV27 and J usage is TRBJ2-5; D is uncertain. From germline, CDR1 is MNHEY and CDR2 SMNVEV (reference sequence). Trimming shortened V by 5 bases and J by 2 bases, and 12 bases separated the two germline ends. The CDR3 consists of 14 residues.

The table lists this clonotype with a few counts. V is TRBV6-6 and J is TRBJ1-2; D is possibly TRBD1 (6 bases). The CDR3 extends over 12 amino acids. Germline V lookup: CDR1 MNHNY, CDR2 SVGAGI (reference sequence). Trimming removed 6 bases at V and 7 bases at J, with 12 bases between. Written as DNA, the CDR3 is TGTGCCAGCAGCCCAGCAGGGGCTGGCTACACCTTC. This codes for CASSPAGAGYTF.

CDR3 sequence (DNA): TGTGCCAGCACCCACAGCGGGGGGTACAATGAGCAGTTCTTC. Translating it yields CASTHSGGYNEQFF. J is TRBJ2-1 and V is TRBV7-2; 9 bases align to TRBD2. CDR3 size: 14 residues. Germline CDR1 is SGHTA and CDR2 is FQGNSA. V lost 7 bases to trimming and J lost 4 bases; unmatched junction nucleotides: 5. The full variable domain, with the rest looked up from reference TRBV7-2 and TRBJ2-1, is GAGVSQSPSNKVTEKGKDVELRCDPISGHTALYWYRQSLGQGLEFLIYFQGNSAPDKSGLPSDRFSAERTGGSVSTLTIQRTQQEDSAVYLCASTHSGGYNEQFFGPGTRLTVL.

V and J are TRBV19 and TRBJ2-1; 9 positions agree with TRBD2. Germline V lookup: CDR1 LNHDA, CDR2 SQIVND (reference sequence). The CDR3 length is 16 residues. The V and J ends lost 4 bases and 8 bases, in that order; junction bases with no gene match: 12. Here the CDR3 reads CASSSPGLAAGDEQFF. Here the CDR3 DNA reads TGTGCCAGTAGTAGCCCGGGACTAGCTGCAGGGGATGAGCAGTTCTTC.

This clonotype was counted a single time. The rearrangement joins TRBV10-3 to TRBJ2-7; 7 bases match TRBD1. The CDR3 consists of 13 residues. After removal of 6 bases from V and 5 bases from J, the junction contained 7 bases not matched to a gene. The germline V gene has CDR1 ENHRY and CDR2 SYGVKD. The CDR3 DNA reads as TGTGCCATCAGGAGAGAGGGGGCAGACGAGCAGTACTTC. Protein sequence: CAIRREGADEQYF.

This clonotype was picked up a small number of times. The CDR3 loop is CASQGPNEQFF. The CDR3 DNA sequence: TGTGCCTCCCAGGGACCCAATGAGCAGTTCTTC. J is TRBJ2-1 and V is TRBV5-4; D possibly matches TRBD1 or TRBD2 (5 bases each). Germline V gene sequence: CDR1 SGHNT, CDR2 YYREEE (reference sequence). The CDR3 extends over 11 amino acids. V shed 10 bases and J shed 6 bases, with 11 bases lying between them.

This chain joins TRBV24-1 and TRBJ1-2, with a weak D call TRBD1 (6 bases). The CDR3 loop spans 9 amino acids. V was trimmed by 10 bases and J by 7 bases, leaving 6 bases between them. Looked up from germline, CDR1 is KGHDR and CDR2 is SFDVKD. CDR3 residues: CATGGGYTF. In nucleotides, the CDR3 is TGTGCCACAGGGGGTGGCTACACCTTC.

V gene TRBV7-2 combines with J gene TRBJ2-5; TRBD2 is a possible D gene (5 bases). Germline V CDR1 and CDR2: SGHTA, FQGNSA. The ends were cut back, 3 bases at V and 4 bases at J, with 18 bases in the middle. This CDR3 contains 16 residues. The CDR3 nucleotides read TGTGCCAGCAGCTTCGGACTTCCTTTTCGGCGAGAGACCCAGTACTTC. Its protein is CASSFGLPFRRETQYF. The entire variable domain, with the rest obtained from reference TRBV7-2 and TRBJ2-5, is as follows: GAGVSQSPSNKVTEKGKDVELRCDPISGHTALYWYRQSLGQGLEFLIYFQGNSAPDKSGLPSDRFSAERTGGSVSTLTIQRTQQEDSAVYLCASSFGLPFRRETQYFGPGTRLLVL.

This rearrangement joins TRBV18 to TRBJ2-1; 9 nucleotides match TRBD1. This CDR3 spans 14 amino acids. J gave up 9 bases and V 3 bases, and 6 bases lay outside the gene matches. Germline-derived CDR1 and CDR2 are KGHSH and LQKENI. The CDR3 reads CASSPRDRDGEQFF. The CDR3, as DNA: TGTGCCAGCTCACCCCGGGACAGGGACGGTGAGCAGTTCTTC.

The V gene is TRBV4-2, the J gene TRBJ2-4; D call uncertain. The CDR3 is made up of 15 amino acids. The germline V and J ends were trimmed by 2 bases and 0 bases, with 8 bases remaining between them. Germline V lookup: CDR1 LGHNA, CDR2 YNFKEQ. CDR3 in DNA: TGTGCCAGCAGCCAATCGGCGAAAGCCAAAAACATTCAGTACTTC. It is translated as CASSQSAKAKNIQYF.